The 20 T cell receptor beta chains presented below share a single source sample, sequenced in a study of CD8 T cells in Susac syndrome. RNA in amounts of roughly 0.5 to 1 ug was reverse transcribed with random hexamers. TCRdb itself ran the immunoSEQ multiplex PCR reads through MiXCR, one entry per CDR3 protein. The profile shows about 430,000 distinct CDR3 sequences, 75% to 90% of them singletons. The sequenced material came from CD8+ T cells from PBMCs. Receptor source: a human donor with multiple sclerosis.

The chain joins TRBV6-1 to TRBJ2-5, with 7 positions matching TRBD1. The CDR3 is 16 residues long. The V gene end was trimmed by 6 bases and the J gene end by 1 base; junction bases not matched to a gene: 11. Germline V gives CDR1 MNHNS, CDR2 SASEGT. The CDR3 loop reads CASRRTGQAIQETQYF. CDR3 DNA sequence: TGTGCCAGCAGACGCACAGGACAGGCCATCCAAGAGACCCAGTACTTC.

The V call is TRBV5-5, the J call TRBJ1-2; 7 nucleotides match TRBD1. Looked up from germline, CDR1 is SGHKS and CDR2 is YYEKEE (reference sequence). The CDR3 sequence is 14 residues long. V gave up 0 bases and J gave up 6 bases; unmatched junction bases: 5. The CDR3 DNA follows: TGTGCCAGCAGCTTGGGACAGGGAGGCGATGGCTACACCTTC. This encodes CASSLGQGGDGYTF.

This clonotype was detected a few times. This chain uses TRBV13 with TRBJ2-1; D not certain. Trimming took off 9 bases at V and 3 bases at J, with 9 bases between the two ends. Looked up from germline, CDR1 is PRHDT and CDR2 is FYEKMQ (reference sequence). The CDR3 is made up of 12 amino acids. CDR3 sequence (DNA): TGTGCCAGTAGAAAGGGCTACAATGAGCAGTTCTTC. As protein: CASRKGYNEQFF.

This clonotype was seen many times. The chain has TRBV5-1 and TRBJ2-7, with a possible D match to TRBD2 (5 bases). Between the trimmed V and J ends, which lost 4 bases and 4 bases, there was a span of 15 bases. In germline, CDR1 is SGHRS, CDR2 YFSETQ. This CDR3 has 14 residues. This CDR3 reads CASSTGRGMYEQYF. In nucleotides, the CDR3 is TGCGCCAGCAGCACGGGTCGGGGAATGTACGAGCAGTACTTC.

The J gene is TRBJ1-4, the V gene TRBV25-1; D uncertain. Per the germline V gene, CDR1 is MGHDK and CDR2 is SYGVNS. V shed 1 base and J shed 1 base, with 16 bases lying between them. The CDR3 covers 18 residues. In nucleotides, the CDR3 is TGTGCCAGCAGTGAATCCTTGGGCGTTATAGGAACTAATGAAAAACTGTTTTTT. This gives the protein CASSESLGVIGTNEKLFF.

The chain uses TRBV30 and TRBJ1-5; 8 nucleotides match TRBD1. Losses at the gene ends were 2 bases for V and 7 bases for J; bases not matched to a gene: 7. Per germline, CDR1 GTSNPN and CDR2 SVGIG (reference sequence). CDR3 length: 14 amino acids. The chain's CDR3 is CAWSLGQGWQPQHF. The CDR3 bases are TGTGCCTGGAGTCTCGGACAGGGTTGGCAGCCCCAGCATTTT.

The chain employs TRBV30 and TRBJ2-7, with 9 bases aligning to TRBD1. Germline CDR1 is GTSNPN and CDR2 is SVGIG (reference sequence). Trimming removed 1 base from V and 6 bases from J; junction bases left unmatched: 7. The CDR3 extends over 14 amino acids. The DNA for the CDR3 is TGTGCCTGGAGTGGTCCCGACAGGGGGACCGAGCAGTACTTC. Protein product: CAWSGPDRGTEQYF.

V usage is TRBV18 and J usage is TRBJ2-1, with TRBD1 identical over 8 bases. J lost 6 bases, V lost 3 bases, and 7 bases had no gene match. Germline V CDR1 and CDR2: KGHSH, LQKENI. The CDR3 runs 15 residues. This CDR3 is CASSPADRESNEQFF. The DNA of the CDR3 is TGTGCCAGCTCACCGGCGGACAGGGAATCCAATGAGCAGTTCTTC.

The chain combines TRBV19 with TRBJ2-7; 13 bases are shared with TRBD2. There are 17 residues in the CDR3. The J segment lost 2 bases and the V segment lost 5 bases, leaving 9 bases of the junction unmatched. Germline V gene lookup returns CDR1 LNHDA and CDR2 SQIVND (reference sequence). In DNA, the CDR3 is TGTGCCAGTAGTCTCGGACTAGCGGGAGAAGGCGCCTACGAGCAGTACTTC. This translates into CASSLGLAGEGAYEQYF.

In nucleotides, the CDR3 is TGTGCCAGCAGCATCTCCTTTGGGGGACACCCTTCCTACGAGCAGTACTTC. Encoded protein: CASSISFGGHPSYEQYF. The chain has TRBV6-1 and TRBJ2-7, with D possibly TRBD1 on 6 matching bases. This CDR3 is 17 amino acids long. The V gene lost 6 bases and the J gene lost 1 base, with 22 bases spanning the gap. Germline CDR1 MNHNS, CDR2 SASEGT.

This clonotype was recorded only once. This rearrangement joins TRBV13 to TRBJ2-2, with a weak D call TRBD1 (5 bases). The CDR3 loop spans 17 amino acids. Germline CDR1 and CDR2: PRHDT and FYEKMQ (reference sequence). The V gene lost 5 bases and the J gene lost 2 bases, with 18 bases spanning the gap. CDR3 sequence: CASSGAQGTDNTGELFF. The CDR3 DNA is TGTGCCAGCAGCGGTGCCCAGGGCACCGATAACACCGGGGAGCTGTTTTTT.

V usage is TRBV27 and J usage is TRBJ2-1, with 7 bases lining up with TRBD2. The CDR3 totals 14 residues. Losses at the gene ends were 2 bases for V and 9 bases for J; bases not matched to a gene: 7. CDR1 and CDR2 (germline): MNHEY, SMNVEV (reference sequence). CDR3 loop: CASSLGTIGSEQFF. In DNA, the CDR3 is TGTGCCAGCAGTTTAGGGACTATAGGAAGTGAGCAGTTCTTC.

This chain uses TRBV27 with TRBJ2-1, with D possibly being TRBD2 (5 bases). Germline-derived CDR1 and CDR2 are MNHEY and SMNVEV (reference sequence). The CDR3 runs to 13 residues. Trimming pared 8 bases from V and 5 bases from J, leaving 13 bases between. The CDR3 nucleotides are TGTGCCAGCGGCATTGACTATAACAATGAGCAGTTCTTC. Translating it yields CASGIDYNNEQFF.

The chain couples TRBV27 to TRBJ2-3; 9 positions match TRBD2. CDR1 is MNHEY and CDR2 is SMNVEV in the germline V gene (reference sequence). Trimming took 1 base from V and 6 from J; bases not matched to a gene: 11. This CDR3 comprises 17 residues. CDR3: CASSLYPLAGGRDTQYF. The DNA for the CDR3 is TGTGCCAGCAGTTTATACCCCCTGGCGGGGGGGAGGGATACGCAGTATTTT.

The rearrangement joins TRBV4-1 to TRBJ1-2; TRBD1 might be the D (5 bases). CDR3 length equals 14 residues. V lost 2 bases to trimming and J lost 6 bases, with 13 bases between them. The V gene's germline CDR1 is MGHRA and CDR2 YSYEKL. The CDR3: CASSQPGRGDGYTF. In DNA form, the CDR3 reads TGCGCCAGCAGCCAACCTGGCAGAGGGGATGGCTACACCTTC.

The CDR3 reads CASSFVSLSYNEQFF. CDR3 coding DNA: TGTGCCAGCAGTTTTGTTAGTTTGAGCTACAATGAGCAGTTCTTC. The chain links TRBV28 to TRBJ2-1; D remains ambiguous. V shed 3 bases and J shed 3 bases, with 12 bases lying between them. Germline lookup yields CDR1 MDHEN and CDR2 SYDVKM. The CDR3 has 15 residues.

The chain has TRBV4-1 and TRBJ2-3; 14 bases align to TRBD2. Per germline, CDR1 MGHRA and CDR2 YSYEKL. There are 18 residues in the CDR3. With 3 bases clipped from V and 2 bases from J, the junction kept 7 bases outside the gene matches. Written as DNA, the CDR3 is TGCGCCAGCAGCCACGGGACTAGCGGGGGATTATACACAGATACGCAGTATTTT. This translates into CASSHGTSGGLYTDTQYF.

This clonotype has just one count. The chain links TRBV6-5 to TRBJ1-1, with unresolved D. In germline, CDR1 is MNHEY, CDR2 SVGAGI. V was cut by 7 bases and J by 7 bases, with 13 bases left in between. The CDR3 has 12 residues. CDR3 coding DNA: TGTGCCAGCACTCAACCCGGGGATGAAGCTTTCTTT. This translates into CASTQPGDEAFF.

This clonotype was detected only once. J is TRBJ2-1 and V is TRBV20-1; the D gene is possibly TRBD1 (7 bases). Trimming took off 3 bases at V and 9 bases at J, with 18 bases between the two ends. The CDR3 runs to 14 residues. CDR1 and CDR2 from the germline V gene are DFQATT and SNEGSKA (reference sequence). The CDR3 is CSASNRGLGGEQFF. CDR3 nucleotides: TGCAGTGCTAGCAACAGGGGACTGGGCGGTGAGCAGTTCTTC.

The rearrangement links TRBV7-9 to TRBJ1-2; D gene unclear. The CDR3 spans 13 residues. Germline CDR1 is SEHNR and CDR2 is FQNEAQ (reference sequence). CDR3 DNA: TGTGCAGGCAGCTTCGAAACAGACTATGGCTACACCTTC. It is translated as CAGSFETDYGYTF.